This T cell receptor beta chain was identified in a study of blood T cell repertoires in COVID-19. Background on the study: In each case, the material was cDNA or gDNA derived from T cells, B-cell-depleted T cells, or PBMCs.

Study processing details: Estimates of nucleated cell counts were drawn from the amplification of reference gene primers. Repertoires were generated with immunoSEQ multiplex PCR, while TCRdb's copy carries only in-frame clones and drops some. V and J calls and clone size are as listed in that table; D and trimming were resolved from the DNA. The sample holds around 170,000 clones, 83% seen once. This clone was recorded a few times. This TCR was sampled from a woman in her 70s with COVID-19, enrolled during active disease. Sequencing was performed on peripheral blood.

CDR3 region: CASSLENTEAFF. In nucleotides, the CDR3 is TGTGCCAGCAGTTTAGAAAACACTGAAGCTTTCTTT. The chain couples TRBV2 to TRBJ1-1, with D unclear. Germline V gene lookup returns CDR1 SNHLY and CDR2 FYNNEI. The CDR3 covers 12 residues. With 5 bases removed from V and 2 bases from J, the gap between germline ends came to 6 bases.